A selection of T cell receptor beta chains follows, all from one sample in a study of shared clonotypes between healthy human individuals. Sequencing used immunoSEQ multiplex PCR; TCRdb keeps in-frame clones, though not all of them. The repertoire holds hundreds of thousands of clones, with around 74% as singletons. The specimen sequenced was memory CD4+ T cells sorted from blood. The receptors originated from a man aged 30 to 45 in good health. Each CDR3 is given with its conserved first and last residue. The D gene is left open where the match is weak. Clone size is given for some rows only: seen once, a few or many times, or a class if the clone is expanded.

V gene	D gene	J gene	clone size	CDR3 protein	CDR3 DNA
TRBV7-9	TRBD2	TRBJ2-5	-	CASSRAGVETQYF	TGTGCCAGCAGCCGAGCGGGAGTAGAGACCCAGTACTTC
TRBV11-2	-	TRBJ2-7	once	CASSLMGLSYEQYF	TGTGCCAGCAGCTTAATGGGTCTTTCCTACGAGCAGTACTTC
TRBV5-1	TRBD2	TRBJ2-1	-	CASSLLAGVNEQFF	TGCGCCAGCAGCTTGCTAGCGGGAGTCAATGAGCAGTTCTTC
TRBV10-3	-	TRBJ2-1	-	CAISWRNEQFF	TGTGCCATCAGTTGGCGGAATGAGCAGTTCTTC
TRBV5-6	-	TRBJ2-7	-	CASSPSRTGSYEQYF	TGTGCCAGCAGCCCGTCGAGGACGGGCTCGTACGAGCAGTACTTC
TRBV4-1	-	TRBJ1-4	-	CASSQTGTGNEKLFF	TGCGCCAGCAGCCAAACCGGGACGGGGAATGAAAAACTGTTTTTT
TRBV12-5	-	TRBJ2-3	-	CASALQISTDTQYF	TGTGCTAGTGCCCTCCAGATTAGCACAGATACGCAGTATTTT
TRBV5-4	TRBD1	TRBJ2-3	-	CASSLGGQATDTQYF	TGTGCCAGCAGCTTGGGGGGACAGGCCACAGATACGCAGTATTTT
TRBV7-9	-	TRBJ2-1	-	CASSYLGYGNEQFF	TGTGCCAGCAGCTACCTCGGGTACGGGAATGAGCAGTTCTTC
TRBV5-1	-	TRBJ1-1	-	CASSLQGQPNTEAFF	TGCGCCAGCAGCTTGCAGGGGCAGCCAAACACTGAAGCTTTCTTT
TRBV2	-	TRBJ1-5	-	CASNRRNQPQHF	TGTGCCAGCAACCGCCGCAATCAGCCCCAGCATTTT
TRBV2	TRBD2	TRBJ2-1	-	CASSGTSGNHNEQFF	TGTGCCAGCAGTGGAACTAGCGGGAACCACAATGAGCAGTTCTTC
TRBV11-2	-	TRBJ1-2	-	CASSNSAGYTF	TGTGCCAGCAGCAATTCGGCTGGCTACACCTTC
TRBV5-5	TRBD2	TRBJ2-7	few	CASSLSGSGSYEQYF	TGTGCCAGCAGCCTGAGCGGGAGTGGTTCCTACGAGCAGTACTTC
TRBV5-1	-	TRBJ2-1	-	CASALPRTTTYNEQFF	TGCGCCAGCGCCCTCCCCCGGACTACGACCTACAATGAGCAGTTCTTC
TRBV27	-	TRBJ1-1	-	CASLLAGDLNTEAFF	TGTGCCAGCCTTTTGGCAGGGGACTTGAACACTGAAGCTTTCTTT
TRBV7-2	-	TRBJ2-2	-	CASSLGRGELFF	TGTGCCAGCAGCTTAGGTCGCGGGGAGCTGTTTTTT
TRBV29-1	-	TRBJ2-5	many	CSGVPAAEETQYF	TGCAGCGGCGTCCCCGCGGCGGAAGAGACCCAGTACTTC
TRBV18	-	TRBJ1-1	-	CASSPRVSEAFF	TGTGCCAGCTCACCCCGAGTCAGTGAAGCTTTCTTT
TRBV5-4	TRBD2	TRBJ2-7	many	CASSLREGSSYEQYF	TGTGCCAGCAGCCTCCGGGAGGGGAGCTCCTACGAGCAGTACTTC
TRBV11-2	-	TRBJ2-5	-	CASSLGGYETQYF	TGTGCCAGCAGCTTAGGAGGATATGAGACCCAGTACTTC
TRBV28	-	TRBJ2-7	-	CASSSTYEQYF	TGTGCCAGCAGCTCTACCTACGAGCAGTACTTC
TRBV10-1	-	TRBJ2-7	-	CASSRDPGLEQYF	TGCGCCAGCAGTCGGGATCCCGGCCTCGAGCAGTACTTC
TRBV15	TRBD2	TRBJ2-3	once	CATTKGTNAGEDTQYF	TGTGCCACCACAAAGGGGACCAATGCGGGAGAAGATACGCAGTATTTT
TRBV10-2	-	TRBJ2-7	few	CASSKAGAYEQYF	TGCGCCAGCAGTAAGGCAGGGGCCTACGAGCAGTACTTC